This TCR beta chain was documented in a study of vaccination and CD4 T cells after COVID-19. The time point denotes: late sampling 161 to 241 days after vaccination in a few convalescent patients. This sample's treatment: approximately 11-day PBMC culture with coronavirus spike peptide pools or control peptides (ViraFEST assay). With the Oncomine TCR Beta short-read assay, DNA from cultured CD4+ T cells was sequenced. TCRdb re-called the PCR reads through MiXCR, storing one row per CDR3 protein. The data contain approximately 18,000 distinct CDR3 sequences, around 47% of them singletons. Comment on this clonotype: Its antigen is currently unknown.

Germline CDR1 is SGHDT and CDR2 is YYEEEE. Trimming cost V 0 bases and J 4 bases, with 7 bases left between them. The CDR3 is 13 amino acids. J is TRBJ1-2 and V is TRBV5-6; D remains unclear. The sequence was collected from a human donor who had recovered from COVID-19. The specimen was CD4+ T cells from blood, cultured in vitro, collected about 7 months after SARS-CoV-2 vaccination. The CDR3 here is CASSLDSRYGYTF. The CDR3 DNA is TGTGCCAGCAGCTTGGACAGCCGCTATGGCTACACCTTC.